The rows below give T cell receptor beta chains drawn from one sample of a study of cytomegalovirus exposure and HLA in healthy donors. Produced via immunoSEQ multiplex PCR; TCRdb's table is partial and in-frame only. The data hold 130,000 or so clones, with 70% to 80% observed a single time. Sequencing input: PBMCs. The receptor source for this set is a man aged 30 to 45 in good health and CMV-seronegative. Each CDR3 is given with its conserved first and last residue. A D gene is named only where the DNA matches it firmly. Clone sizes are given selectively: once, few, many, or a class where the clone is expanded.

clone_size	v_call	d_call	j_call	cdr3_aa	cdr3_nt
.	TRBV7-6	TRBD1	TRBJ1-1	CASSGNRGVTEAFF	TGTGCCAGCAGCGGAAACAGGGGGGTGACTGAAGCTTTCTTT
few	TRBV9	TRBD1	TRBJ1-1	CASSTGTGWPTEAFF	TGTGCCAGCAGCACCGGGACAGGGTGGCCCACCGAAGCTTTCTTT
few	TRBV7-9	.	TRBJ1-2	CASSLRQHYGYTF	TGTGCCAGCAGCTTAAGACAGCACTATGGCTACACCTTC
.	TRBV28	.	TRBJ2-7	CASINPVGASYEQYF	TGTGCCAGTATTAACCCCGTGGGGGCGAGCTACGAGCAGTACTTC
.	TRBV5-1	.	TRBJ2-1	CASSLYPGDYNEQFF	TGCGCCAGCAGCTTGTATCCGGGGGACTACAATGAGCAGTTCTTC
.	TRBV4-1	.	TRBJ1-2	CASSQDRGKGSNYGYTF	TGCGCCAGCAGCCAAGACAGGGGAAAGGGAAGTAACTATGGCTACACCTTC
.	TRBV5-6	TRBD1	TRBJ1-1	CASIKDRGRAFF	TGTGCCAGCATCAAGGACAGGGGGCGAGCTTTCTTT
.	TRBV30	TRBD1	TRBJ2-3	CALDRADTQYF	TGTGCCTTAGACAGGGCAGATACGCAGTATTTT
.	TRBV4-3	.	TRBJ2-6	CASSQDFLSGANVLTF	TGCGCCAGCAGCCAAGATTTCCTCTCTGGGGCCAACGTCCTGACTTTC
.	TRBV7-3	.	TRBJ2-2	CASSLTYAGLTGELFF	TGTGCCAGCAGCTTAACTTATGCGGGATTAACCGGGGAGCTGTTTTTT
.	TRBV2	.	TRBJ1-1	CASRENRESGTEAFF	TGTGCCAGCAGGGAAAACAGGGAGAGTGGCACTGAAGCTTTCTTT
.	TRBV18	.	TRBJ2-1	CASSPPMGGNNEQFF	TGTGCCAGCTCACCACCTATGGGAGGCAACAATGAGCAGTTCTTC
.	TRBV9	TRBD1	TRBJ2-7	CASSVGATTGGSDEQYF	TGTGCCAGCAGCGTAGGGGCGACGACAGGGGGCTCTGACGAGCAGTACTTC
few	TRBV7-2	TRBD1	TRBJ1-5	CASSLGPGGYQPQHF	TGTGCCAGCAGCTTAGGCCCAGGGGGCTATCAGCCCCAGCATTTT
few	TRBV5-6	TRBD2	TRBJ2-2	CASSLWTRSGELFF	TGTGCCAGCAGCTTGTGGACTAGGTCCGGGGAGCTGTTTTTT
.	TRBV4-3	.	TRBJ1-2	CASSQDQAARLYGYTF	TGCGCCAGCAGCCAAGATCAGGCAGCCCGACTATATGGCTACACCTTC
.	TRBV28	.	TRBJ2-7	CASRGQGASYEQYF	TGTGCCAGCAGGGGACAAGGGGCGTCCTACGAGCAGTACTTC
once	TRBV29-1	TRBD1	TRBJ2-1	CSVEDTGTGGYEQFF	TGCAGCGTTGAAGATACCGGGACAGGGGGGTATGAGCAGTTCTTC
.	TRBV7-2	.	TRBJ2-3	CASSLFSPRTDTQYF	TGTGCCAGCAGCCTATTTAGCCCCCGCACAGATACGCAGTATTTT
.	TRBV29-1	TRBD2	TRBJ2-7	CSVARAGYLADEQYF	TGCAGCGTGGCCAGGGCGGGATATCTAGCGGACGAGCAGTACTTC
.	TRBV7-8	.	TRBJ2-7	CASSANRDTYEQYF	TGTGCCAGCAGCGCCAACAGGGATACCTACGAGCAGTACTTC
.	TRBV7-9	.	TRBJ1-1	CASSLVLGATEAFF	TGTGCCAGCAGCTTAGTTTTGGGGGCCACTGAAGCTTTCTTT
.	TRBV30	TRBD2	TRBJ2-7	CAWSRLGSAGGEQYF	TGTGCCTGGAGTAGGCTGGGTAGCGCGGGGGGTGAGCAGTACTTC
.	TRBV28	.	TRBJ1-1	CASSFPPDLNRDTEAFF	TGTGCCAGCAGCTTCCCCCCGGACCTAAACAGGGACACTGAAGCTTTCTTT
.	TRBV9	TRBD2	TRBJ2-5	CASSLYGRAPSEAQYF	TGTGCCAGCAGTCTATACGGGAGGGCCCCTTCAGAGGCCCAGTACTTC
.	TRBV29-1	.	TRBJ1-1	CSVRQASEAFF	TGCAGCGTTAGACAGGCCTCTGAAGCTTTCTTT
.	TRBV9	.	TRBJ1-1	CASSVALNTEAFF	TGTGCCAGCAGCGTAGCTCTGAACACTGAAGCTTTCTTT
.	TRBV15	TRBD1	TRBJ2-6	CATARDRANSGANVLTF	TGTGCCACCGCGAGGGACAGGGCAAATTCTGGGGCCAACGTCCTGACTTTC
.	TRBV4-2	TRBD2	TRBJ2-2	CASSQEWRGDTGELFF	TGTGCCAGCAGCCAAGAATGGCGGGGGGACACCGGGGAGCTGTTTTTT
.	TRBV5-1	.	TRBJ2-3	CASSPSGDTQYF	TGCGCCAGCAGCCCCAGTGGAGATACGCAGTATTTT
.	TRBV7-9	TRBD1	TRBJ2-7	CASSLAGTDEQYF	TGTGCCAGCAGCTTAGCGGGGACAGACGAGCAGTACTTC